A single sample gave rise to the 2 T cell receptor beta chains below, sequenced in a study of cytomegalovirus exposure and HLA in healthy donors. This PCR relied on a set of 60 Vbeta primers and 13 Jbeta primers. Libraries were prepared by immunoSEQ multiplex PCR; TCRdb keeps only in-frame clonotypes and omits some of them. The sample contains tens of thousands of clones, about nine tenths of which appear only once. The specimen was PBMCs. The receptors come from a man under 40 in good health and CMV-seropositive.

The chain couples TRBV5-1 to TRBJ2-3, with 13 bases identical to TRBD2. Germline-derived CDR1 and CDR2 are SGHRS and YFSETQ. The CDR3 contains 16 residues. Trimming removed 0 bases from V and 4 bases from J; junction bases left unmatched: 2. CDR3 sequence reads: CASSLGTSGSPDTQYF. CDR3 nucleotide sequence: TGCGCCAGCAGCTTGGGGACTAGCGGGAGCCCAGATACGCAGTATTTT.

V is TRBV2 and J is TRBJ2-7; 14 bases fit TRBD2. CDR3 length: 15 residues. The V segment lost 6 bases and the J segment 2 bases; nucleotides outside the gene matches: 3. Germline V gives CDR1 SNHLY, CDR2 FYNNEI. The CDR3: CASSSGLAGAYEQYF. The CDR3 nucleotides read TGTGCCAGCAGCTCGGGACTAGCGGGAGCCTACGAGCAGTACTTC.